The TCR beta chain described here comes from a study of shared clonotypes between healthy human individuals. Concerning this clone: Its specificity is not known.

TCRdb's copy holds only in-frame clones and misses some; the assay was immunoSEQ multiplex PCR. The sample consists of about 1.9 million clones, 93% of them appearing once. Positive CCR7 selection of CD45RO-negative cells yielded the naive CD8 cells, and terminally differentiated effector memory CD45RA+ cells were excluded. Germline V CDR1 and CDR2: KGHSH, LQKENI. Trimming shortened V by 1 base and J by 5 bases, and 17 bases separated the two germline ends. The CDR3 extends over 16 amino acids. Whole-study results and caveats: Represented diversity (both genetic and exposure-history) was limited by the small number of donors. Generally, naive subsets (rather than memory subsets) showed larger estimated richness.

The sequence was obtained from a man aged 18 to 29 in good health. Some clones in this sample may be carry-over from other donors' samples. The V gene is TRBV18, the J gene TRBJ2-5; weak D call: TRBD2 (6 bases). Material for sequencing was naive CD8+ T cells from PBMCs. CDR3 coding DNA: TGTGCCAGCTCACCACTTCTTGCGGAGGGCTTTGAGACCCAGTACTTC. This translates into CASSPLLAEGFETQYF.